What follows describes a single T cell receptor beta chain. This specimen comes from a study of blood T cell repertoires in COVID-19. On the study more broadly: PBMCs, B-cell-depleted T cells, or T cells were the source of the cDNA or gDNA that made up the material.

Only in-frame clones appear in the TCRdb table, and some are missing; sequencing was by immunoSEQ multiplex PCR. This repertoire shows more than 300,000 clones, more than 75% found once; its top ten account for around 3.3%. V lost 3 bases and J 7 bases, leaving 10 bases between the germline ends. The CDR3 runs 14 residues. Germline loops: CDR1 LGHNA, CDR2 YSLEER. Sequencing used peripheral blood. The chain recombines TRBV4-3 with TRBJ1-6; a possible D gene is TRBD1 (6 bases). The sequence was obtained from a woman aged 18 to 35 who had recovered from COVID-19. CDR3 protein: CASSQLQGNSPLHF. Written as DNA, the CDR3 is TGCGCCAGCAGCCAGCTCCAGGGGAATTCACCCCTCCACTTT.